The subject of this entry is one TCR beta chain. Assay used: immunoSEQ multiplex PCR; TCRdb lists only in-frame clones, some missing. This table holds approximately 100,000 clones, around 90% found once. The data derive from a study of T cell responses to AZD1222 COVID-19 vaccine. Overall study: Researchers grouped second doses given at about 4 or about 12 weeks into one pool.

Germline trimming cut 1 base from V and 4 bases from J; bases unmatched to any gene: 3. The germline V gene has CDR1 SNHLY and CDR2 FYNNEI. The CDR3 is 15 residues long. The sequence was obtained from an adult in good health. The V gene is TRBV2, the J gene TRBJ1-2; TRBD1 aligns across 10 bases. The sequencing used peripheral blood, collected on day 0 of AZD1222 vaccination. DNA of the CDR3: TGTGCCAGCAGTGAAGGGCGGACAGGGGGCTATGGCTACACCTTC. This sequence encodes CASSEGRTGGYGYTF.